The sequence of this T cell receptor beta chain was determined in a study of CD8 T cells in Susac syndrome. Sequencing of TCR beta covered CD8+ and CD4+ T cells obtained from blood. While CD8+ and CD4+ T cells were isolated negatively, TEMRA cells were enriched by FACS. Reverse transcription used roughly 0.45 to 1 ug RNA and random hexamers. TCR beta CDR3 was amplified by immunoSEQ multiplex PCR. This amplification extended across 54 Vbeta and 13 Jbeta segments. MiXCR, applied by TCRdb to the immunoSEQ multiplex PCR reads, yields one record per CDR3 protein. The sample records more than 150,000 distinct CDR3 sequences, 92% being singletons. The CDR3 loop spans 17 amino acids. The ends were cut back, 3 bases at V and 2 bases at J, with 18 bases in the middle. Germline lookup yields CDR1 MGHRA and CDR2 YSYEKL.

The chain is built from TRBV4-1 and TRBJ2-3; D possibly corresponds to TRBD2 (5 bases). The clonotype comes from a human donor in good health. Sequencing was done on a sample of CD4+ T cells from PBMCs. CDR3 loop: CASSQPRVGSNTDTQYF. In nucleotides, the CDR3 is TGCGCCAGCAGCCAGCCGCGGGTGGGCTCAAACACAGATACGCAGTATTTT.